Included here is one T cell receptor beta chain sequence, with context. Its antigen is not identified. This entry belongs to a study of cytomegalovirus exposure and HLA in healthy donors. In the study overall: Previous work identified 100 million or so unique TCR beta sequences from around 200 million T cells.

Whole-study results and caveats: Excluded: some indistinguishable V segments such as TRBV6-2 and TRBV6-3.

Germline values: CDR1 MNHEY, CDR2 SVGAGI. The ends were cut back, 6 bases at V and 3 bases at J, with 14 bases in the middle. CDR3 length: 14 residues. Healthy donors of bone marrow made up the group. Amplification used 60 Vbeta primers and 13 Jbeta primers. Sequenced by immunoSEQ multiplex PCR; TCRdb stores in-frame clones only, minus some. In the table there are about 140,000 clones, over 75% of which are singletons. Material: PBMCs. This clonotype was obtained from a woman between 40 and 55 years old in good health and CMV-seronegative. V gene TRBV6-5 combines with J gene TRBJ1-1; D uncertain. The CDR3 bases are TGTGCCAGCAGCCCCTCTTATCGGGACACTGAAGCTTTCTTT. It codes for CASSPSYRDTEAFF.